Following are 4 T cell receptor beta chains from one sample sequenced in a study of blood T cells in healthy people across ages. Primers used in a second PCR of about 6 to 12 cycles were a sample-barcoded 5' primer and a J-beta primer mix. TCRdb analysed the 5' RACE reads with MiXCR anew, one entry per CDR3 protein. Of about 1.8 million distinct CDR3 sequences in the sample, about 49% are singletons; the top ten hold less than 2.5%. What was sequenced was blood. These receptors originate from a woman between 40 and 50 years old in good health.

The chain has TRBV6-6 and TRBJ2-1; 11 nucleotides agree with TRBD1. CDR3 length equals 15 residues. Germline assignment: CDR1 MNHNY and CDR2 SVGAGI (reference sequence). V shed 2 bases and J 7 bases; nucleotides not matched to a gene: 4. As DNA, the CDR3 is TGTGCCAGCAGTTACGGGGACAGGGGGGGGAATGAGCAGTTCTTC. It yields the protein CASSYGDRGGNEQFF.

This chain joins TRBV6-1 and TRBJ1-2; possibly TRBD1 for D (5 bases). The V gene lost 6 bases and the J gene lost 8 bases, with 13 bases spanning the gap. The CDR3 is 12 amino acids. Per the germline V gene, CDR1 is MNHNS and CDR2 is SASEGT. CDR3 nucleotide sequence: TGTGCCAGCAGGAACAGGCTGGGAGGCTACACCTTC. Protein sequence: CASRNRLGGYTF.

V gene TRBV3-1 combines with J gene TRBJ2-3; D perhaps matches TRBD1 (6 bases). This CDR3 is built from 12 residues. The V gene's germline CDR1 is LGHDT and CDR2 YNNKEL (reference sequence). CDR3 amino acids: CVPDRNTDTQYF. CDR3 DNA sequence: TGTGTCCCGGACAGAAACACAGATACGCAGTATTTT.

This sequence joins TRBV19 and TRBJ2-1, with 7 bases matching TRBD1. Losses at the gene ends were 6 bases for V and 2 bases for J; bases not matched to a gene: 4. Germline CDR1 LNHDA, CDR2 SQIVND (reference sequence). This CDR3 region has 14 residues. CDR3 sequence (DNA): TGTGCCAGTAGACCGACAGGGACCTACAATGAGCAGTTCTTC. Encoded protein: CASRPTGTYNEQFF.